These 20 T cell receptor beta chains were sequenced from one sample in a study of shared clonotypes between healthy human individuals. Repertoires were generated with immunoSEQ multiplex PCR, while TCRdb's copy carries only in-frame clones and drops some. The sample lists 800,000 to 1,200,000 clones, about 84% seen once, with approximately 0.5% in the top ten. Sequencing was carried out using memory CD4+ T cells from PBMCs. Described subset: CD45RA-negative fraction. The receptor set was obtained from a man between 18 and 35 years old in good health. Some clones in this sample may be carry-over from other donors' samples.

A few counts support this clone. The V and J genes are TRBV15 and TRBJ2-5, with D perhaps TRBD2 (5 bases). Trimming left V 0 bases short and J 7 bases short, with 6 bases between. CDR1 is LNHNV and CDR2 is YYDKDF in the germline V gene (reference sequence). The CDR3 runs to 12 residues. CDR3 nucleotides: TGTGCCACCAGCAGAGATCGGGGGACCCAGTACTTC. Its protein is CATSRDRGTQYF.

The chain carries TRBV7-2 and TRBJ1-2; D is perhaps TRBD1 (6 bases). V lost 4 bases, J lost 5 bases, and 14 bases lay in between. CDR1 and CDR2 (germline): SGHTA, FQGNSA. The CDR3 contains 14 residues. The CDR3 nucleotides read TGTGCCAGCAGCTCGGTACAGGGTCTTTATGGCTACACCTTC. The encoded protein is CASSSVQGLYGYTF.

A note on this clone: This sample also contains other DNA sequences that code for the same CDR3. The chain joins TRBV18 to TRBJ1-1; the match to TRBD1 covers 11 bases. The ends lost 3 bases at V and 3 bases at J; junction bases unmatched: 3. The CDR3 covers 15 residues. Germline V gene lookup returns CDR1 KGHSH and CDR2 LQKENI. The CDR3 loop is CASSPWGQGDTEAFF. For the CDR3, the DNA is TGTGCCAGCTCACCGTGGGGACAGGGGGACACTGAAGCTTTCTTT.

This rearrangement joins TRBV7-9 to TRBJ2-5; D ambiguous. This CDR3 is 13 amino acids long. Trimming left V 5 bases short and J 1 base short, with 8 bases between. The germline V gene has CDR1 SEHNR and CDR2 FQNEAQ (reference sequence). As DNA, the CDR3 is TGTGCCAGCAGCCGACCAGCCCAAGAGACCCAGTACTTC. This encodes CASSRPAQETQYF. Full variable domain (remainder filled in from reference TRBV7-9 and TRBJ2-5): DTGVSQNPRHKITKRGQNVTFRCDPISEHNRLYWYRQTLGQGPEFLTYFQNEAQLEKSRLLSDRFSAERPKGSFSTLEIQRTEQGDSAMYLCASSRPAQETQYFGPGTRLLVL.

The genes are TRBV19 and TRBJ2-2; D not resolved. V was cut by 3 bases and J by 3 bases, with 5 bases left in between. This CDR3 spans 13 amino acids. Per the germline V gene, CDR1 is LNHDA and CDR2 is SQIVND (reference sequence). The CDR3 sequence: CASSIQDTGELFF. CDR3 in DNA: TGTGCCAGTAGTATTCAGGACACCGGGGAGCTGTTTTTT. Variable domain in full (rest from reference TRBV19 and TRBJ2-2): DGGITQSPKYLFRKEGQNVTLSCEQNLNHDAMYWYRQDPGQGLRLIYYSQIVNDFQKGDIAEGYSVSREKKESFPLTVTSAQKNPTAFYLCASSIQDTGELFFGEGSRLTVL.

This sequence joins TRBV7-2 and TRBJ2-1; maybe TRBD1 (6 bases). The CDR3 has 15 residues. The germline CDR1 and CDR2 sequences are SGHTA and FQGNSA. Trimming shortened V by 2 bases and J by 1 base, and 9 bases separated the two germline ends. The chain's CDR3 is CASSLWTVSYNEQFF. CDR3 in DNA: TGTGCCAGCAGCTTATGGACAGTTTCCTACAATGAGCAGTTCTTC.

CDR3 DNA sequence: TGTGCCACCAGCAGAGAAAGGGTGGCCGGGGAGCTGTTTTTT. It specifies CATSRERVAGELFF. The chain recombines TRBV15 with TRBJ2-2; D is uncertain. Germline V CDR1 and CDR2: LNHNV, YYDKDF (reference sequence). V was cut by 0 bases and J by 6 bases, with 8 bases left in between. The CDR3 consists of 14 residues.

This chain uses TRBV28 with TRBJ2-5; 8 bases match TRBD2. This CDR3 contains 15 residues. The germline V gene has CDR1 MDHEN and CDR2 SYDVKM. V shed 6 bases, J shed 5 bases, and the junction held 11 bases outside the gene matches. CDR3 DNA: TGTGCCAGCAGCGCCGTCGGCGGGAGGAAGGAGACCCAGTACTTC. The encoded protein is CASSAVGGRKETQYF. Drawing the rest from reference TRBV28 and TRBJ2-5, the complete variable domain is DVKVTQSSRYLVKRTGEKVFLECVQDMDHENMFWYRQDPGLGLRLIYFSYDVKMKEKGDIPEGYSVSREKKERFSLILESASTNQTSMYLCASSAVGGRKETQYFGPGTRLLVL.

The chain uses TRBV6-5 and TRBJ2-5, with 11 nucleotides matching TRBD2. This CDR3 spans 13 amino acids. Germline trimming cut 6 bases from V and 4 bases from J; bases unmatched to any gene: 1. Germline V gives CDR1 MNHEY, CDR2 SVGAGI. CDR3 in amino acids: CASRGTSGETQYF. Written as DNA, the CDR3 is TGTGCCAGCAGGGGGACTAGCGGAGAGACCCAGTACTTC.

V is TRBV5-1 and J is TRBJ1-5; TRBD1 might be the D (6 bases). CDR3 length: 14 residues. Trimming pared 1 base from V and 5 bases from J, leaving 10 bases between. Germline V CDR1 and CDR2: SGHRS, YFSETQ. Written as DNA, the CDR3 is TGCGCCAGCAGCTTGAACAGGGACGATCAGCCCCAGCATTTT. Translating it yields CASSLNRDDQPQHF.

The chain links TRBV5-1 to TRBJ1-4; 7 bases align to TRBD1. The germline V gene has CDR1 SGHRS and CDR2 YFSETQ. This CDR3 comprises 14 residues. J gave up 8 bases and V 7 bases, and 11 bases lay outside the gene matches. The DNA of the CDR3 is TGCGCCAGCGCACCTGGGACAGTTTTCGAAAAACTGTTTTTT. As protein: CASAPGTVFEKLFF.

As concerns this clone: This same CDR3 is encoded by further DNA sequences in the sample. This chain links TRBV5-1 with TRBJ2-1; perhaps D is TRBD1 or TRBD2 (5 bases each). V gave up 4 bases and J gave up 6 bases, with 14 bases separating them. The CDR3 extends over 14 amino acids. From germline, CDR1 is SGHRS and CDR2 YFSETQ. The CDR3 DNA is TGCGCCAGCAGCCTGGGACCCGGGGCCAATGAGCAGTTCTTC. Translation: CASSLGPGANEQFF.

The chain carries TRBV6-5 and TRBJ2-7; no clear D. Trimming took off 2 bases at V and 4 bases at J, with 9 bases between the two ends. CDR3 length equals 13 residues. Germline V gene lookup returns CDR1 MNHEY and CDR2 SVGAGI. CDR3 loop: CASSYRFGYEQYF. CDR3 bases: TGTGCCAGCAGTTACCGTTTTGGGTACGAGCAGTACTTC.

The chain recombines TRBV11-2 with TRBJ2-7; 7 positions match TRBD2. CDR1 SGHAT and CDR2 FQNNGV come from the germline V gene. This CDR3 spans 15 amino acids. The V and J ends lost 4 bases and 1 base, in that order; junction bases with no gene match: 7. This chain's CDR3 is CASSSLAAPSYEQYF. Written as DNA, the CDR3 is TGTGCCAGCAGCTCCCTAGCGGCCCCTTCCTACGAGCAGTACTTC.

This clone appeared a few times. V and J are TRBV7-2 and TRBJ2-5, with 11 nucleotides matching TRBD2. CDR1 and CDR2 (germline): SGHTA, FQGNSA. The J segment lost 5 bases and the V segment lost 1 base, leaving 9 bases of the junction unmatched. The CDR3 consists of 17 residues. The CDR3 coding sequence is TGTGCCAGCAGCTTAGGTAGCGGGAGGGGAATAGGGGAGACCCAGTACTTC. Translated: CASSLGSGRGIGETQYF.

As concerns this clone: A much larger clone lies a single base off, so this may be a read error. Other DNA sequences of this sample code for an identical CDR3. The chain is built from TRBV28 and TRBJ1-1; D possibly corresponds to TRBD1 (5 bases). The germline V gene has CDR1 MDHEN and CDR2 SYDVKM. With 2 bases removed from V and 4 bases from J, the gap between germline ends came to 5 bases. There are 12 residues in the CDR3. The CDR3: CASSLQGTEAFF. In DNA, the CDR3 is TGTGCCAGCAGTTTACAGGGCACTGAAGCTTTCTTT.

V usage is TRBV28 and J usage is TRBJ1-5; a possible D gene is TRBD1 (5 bases). Germline V gene sequence: CDR1 MDHEN, CDR2 SYDVKM. The CDR3 spans 15 residues. V gave up 10 bases and J gave up 1 base, with 17 bases separating them. The CDR3 region is CATGGINVSNQPQHF. DNA of the CDR3: TGTGCCACGGGGGGTATTAATGTGAGCAATCAGCCCCAGCATTTT. Full variable domain (missing parts from reference TRBV28 and TRBJ1-5): DVKVTQSSRYLVKRTGEKVFLECVQDMDHENMFWYRQDPGLGLRLIYFSYDVKMKEKGDIPEGYSVSREKKERFSLILESASTNQTSMYLCATGGINVSNQPQHFGDGTRLSIL.

About this clone: This sample includes further DNA sequences coding for the same CDR3. The chain carries TRBV5-4 and TRBJ1-1; unclear D gene. V was pared by 4 bases and J by 1 base, with 8 bases between. CDR3 size: 13 residues. Looked up from germline, CDR1 is SGHNT and CDR2 is YYREEE (reference sequence). This CDR3 reads CASSLDRNTEAFF. The CDR3 coding sequence is TGTGCCAGCAGCCTTGACCGGAACACTGAAGCTTTCTTT.

About this clone: Other DNA sequences within the sample encode an identical CDR3. This rearrangement joins TRBV7-3 to TRBJ1-1, with D unclear. The CDR3 is 13 amino acids. Germline V gives CDR1 SGHTA, CDR2 FQGTGA. V was pared by 2 bases and J by 1 base, with 5 bases between. CDR3 residues: CASSLGWNTEAFF. The CDR3 coding sequence is TGTGCCAGCAGCTTAGGGTGGAACACTGAAGCTTTCTTT.

The rearrangement uses TRBV5-1 and TRBJ1-4; maybe TRBD1 (6 bases). CDR1 and CDR2 (germline): SGHRS, YFSETQ. The CDR3 length is 16 residues. The V gene lost 0 bases and the J gene lost 8 bases, with 17 bases spanning the gap. CDR3 loop: CASSLDPGQSGEKLFF. In nucleotides, the CDR3 is TGCGCCAGCAGCTTGGACCCGGGACAAAGCGGGGAAAAACTGTTTTTT. The full variable domain, its missing parts supplied by reference TRBV5-1 and TRBJ1-4, is KAGVTQTPRYLIKTRGQQVTLSCSPISGHRSVSWYQQTPGQGLQFLFEYFSETQRNKGNFPGRFSGRQFSNSRSEMNVSTLELGDSALYLCASSLDPGQSGEKLFFGSGTQLSVL.